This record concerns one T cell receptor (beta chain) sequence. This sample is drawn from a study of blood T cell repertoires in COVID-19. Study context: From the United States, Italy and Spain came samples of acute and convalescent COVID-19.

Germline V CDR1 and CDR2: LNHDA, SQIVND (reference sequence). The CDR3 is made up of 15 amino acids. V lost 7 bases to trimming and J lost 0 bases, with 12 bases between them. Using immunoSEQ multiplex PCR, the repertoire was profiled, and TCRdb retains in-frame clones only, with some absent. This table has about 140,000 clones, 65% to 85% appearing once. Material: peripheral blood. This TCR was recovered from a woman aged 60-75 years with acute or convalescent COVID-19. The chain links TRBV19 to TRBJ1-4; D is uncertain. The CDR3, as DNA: TGTGCCAGTAAAGGCGGAGCGTCAACTAATGAAAAACTGTTTTTT. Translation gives CASKGGASTNEKLFF.